Below, 22 T cell receptor beta chains from the same sample are listed, as sequenced in a study of identical twins. One entry per CDR3 protein results from TCRdb running MiXCR on the 5' RACE reads. The data contain about 260,000 distinct CDR3 sequences, roughly 7% of them seen just once; the ten biggest clones take up 3% to 4.5%. These data are also associated with another study on yellow fever vaccine responses in identical twins.

Specimen: memory (CD45RO+) T cells sorted from blood. The receptors here all came from a woman aged 18 to 35 in good health.

This clonotype was seen more than once but under ten times. CDR3: CSARDWAEETQYF. CDR3 nucleotides: TGCAGTGCTAGAGATTGGGCAGAAGAGACCCAGTACTTC. The V gene is TRBV20-1, the J gene TRBJ2-5, with D unresolved. The CDR3 runs 13 residues. V lost 0 bases to trimming and J lost 3 bases, with 8 bases between them. Germline V CDR1 and CDR2: DFQATT, SNEGSKA (reference sequence).

This clonotype was seen many times. The genes are TRBV5-1 and TRBJ1-5; D is perhaps TRBD1 (5 bases). The CDR3 consists of 13 residues. Trimming cost V 5 bases and J 5 bases, with 11 bases left between them. The germline CDR1 and CDR2 sequences are SGHRS and YFSETQ. The CDR3 bases are TGCGCCAGCAGACCGGGACTGGATCAGCCCCAGCATTTT. Its translation is CASRPGLDQPQHF. The entire variable domain, with the rest obtained from reference TRBV5-1 and TRBJ1-5, is as follows: KAGVTQTPRYLIKTRGQQVTLSCSPISGHRSVSWYQQTPGQGLQFLFEYFSETQRNKGNFPGRFSGRQFSNSRSEMNVSTLELGDSALYLCASRPGLDQPQHFGDGTRLSIL.

This clonotype was seen ten or more times. V is TRBV4-1 and J is TRBJ2-2, with D unclear. Looked up from germline, CDR1 is MGHRA and CDR2 is YSYEKL. V shed 2 bases and J shed 1 base, with 11 bases lying between them. The CDR3 runs to 16 residues. The CDR3 protein is CASSQNAMGNTGELFF. As DNA, the CDR3 is TGCGCCAGCAGCCAAAACGCAATGGGGAACACCGGGGAGCTGTTTTTT.

This clonotype was observed many times. J is TRBJ2-1 and V is TRBV12-3 or TRBV12-4, with unresolved D. The CDR3 is 14 amino acids. Between the trimmed V and J ends, which lost 6 bases and 0 bases, there was a span of 9 bases. CDR3 amino acids: CASRGSSSYNEQFF. The DNA of the CDR3 is TGTGCCAGCAGAGGATCCAGCTCCTACAATGAGCAGTTCTTC.

This clonotype was detected a few times. V usage is TRBV20-1 and J usage is TRBJ1-1; D unclear. Looked up from germline, CDR1 is DFQATT and CDR2 is SNEGSKA (reference sequence). The CDR3 has 15 residues. The ends were cut back, 1 base at V and 7 bases at J, with 19 bases in the middle. This CDR3 reads CSARAIQLPSHEAFF. The CDR3 coding sequence is TGCAGTGCTAGAGCCATCCAGTTGCCATCGCATGAAGCTTTCTTT.

The sample holds many counts of this clonotype. The genes are TRBV5-1 and TRBJ2-2; tentatively, D is TRBD1 (5 bases). There are 13 residues in the CDR3. Trimming removed 6 bases at V and 5 bases at J, with 11 bases between. The germline V gene encodes CDR1 SGHRS and CDR2 YFSETQ. In DNA, the CDR3 is TGCGCCAGCACCCCCTCAGGGACCGGGGAGCTGTTTTTT. Translation gives CASTPSGTGELFF. The whole variable domain, remainder taken from reference TRBV5-1 and TRBJ2-2, is KAGVTQTPRYLIKTRGQQVTLSCSPISGHRSVSWYQQTPGQGLQFLFEYFSETQRNKGNFPGRFSGRQFSNSRSEMNVSTLELGDSALYLCASTPSGTGELFFGEGSRLTVL.

This clonotype was observed a handful of times. The V call is TRBV5-6, the J call TRBJ2-3; TRBD1 is a possible D gene (5 bases). This CDR3 is 15 amino acids long. V was cut by 0 bases and J by 4 bases, with 12 bases left in between. Germline values: CDR1 SGHDT, CDR2 YYEEEE. The CDR3 region is CASSLVGRTSDTQYF. The CDR3 nucleotides read TGTGCCAGCAGCTTGGTAGGCAGGACATCAGATACGCAGTATTTT.

This clonotype came up many times. V usage is TRBV18 and J usage is TRBJ1-5; TRBD1 matches at 7 bases. The CDR3 contains 14 residues. V lost 5 bases, J lost 3 bases, and 4 bases stayed unmatched. Per germline, CDR1 KGHSH and CDR2 LQKENI. The CDR3 spells CASSTTGFNQPQHF. CDR3 sequence (DNA): TGTGCCAGCTCAACGACAGGGTTCAATCAGCCCCAGCATTTT.

A few counts support this clonotype. The V gene is TRBV7-2, the J gene TRBJ2-7; no clear D gene. V shed 0 bases and J shed 3 bases, with 9 bases lying between them. CDR3 length: 14 residues. CDR1 and CDR2 from the germline V gene are SGHTA and FQGNSA. Here the CDR3 reads CASSLAWDGYEQYF. In nucleotides, the CDR3 is TGTGCCAGCAGCTTAGCTTGGGATGGCTACGAGCAGTACTTC.

The CDR3 sequence: CASSFGGGADEETQYF. In DNA, the CDR3 is TGTGCCAGCAGCTTCGGGGGCGGAGCGGACGAAGAGACCCAGTACTTC. The chain links TRBV7-9 to TRBJ2-5; D is perhaps TRBD1 or TRBD2 (6 bases each). Trimming stripped 3 bases from V and 3 bases from J, with 17 bases between. This CDR3 has 16 amino acids. The germline V gene encodes CDR1 SEHNR and CDR2 FQNEAQ (reference sequence).

This clonotype was seen more than once but under ten times. The J gene is TRBJ2-7, the V gene TRBV11-1; 11 bases align to TRBD2. With 4 bases clipped from V and 1 base from J, the junction kept 3 bases outside the gene matches. Germline V gives CDR1 SGHAT, CDR2 FQDESV (reference sequence). This CDR3 region has 15 residues. The CDR3 DNA sequence: TGTGCCAGCAGCTATACTAGCGGGGGTTCCTACGAGCAGTACGTC. This gives the protein CASSYTSGGSYEQYV.

The sample holds a few counts of this clonotype. The rearrangement uses TRBV6-1 and TRBJ2-2, with TRBD1 matching 10 bases. The junction had 5 bases not matched to a gene; V was cut back by 6 bases and J by 4 bases. The CDR3 contains 15 residues. Germline-derived CDR1 and CDR2 are MNHNS and SASEGT. CDR3 protein: CASRRQGAGTGELFF. The CDR3 DNA reads as TGTGCCAGCAGGCGACAGGGGGCGGGCACCGGGGAGCTGTTTTTT.

The V gene is TRBV6-5, the J gene TRBJ2-1; D is perhaps TRBD1 or TRBD2 (5 bases each). Trimming took 0 bases from V and 13 from J, leaving 13 bases between them. The CDR3 covers 13 residues. From germline, CDR1 is MNHEY and CDR2 SVGAGI. The CDR3 region is CASSYSRGRTQFF. The CDR3 bases are TGTGCCAGCAGTTACTCGAGGGGCAGAACACAGTTCTTC.

At least ten counts were recorded for this clonotype. This chain uses TRBV27 with TRBJ2-7, with TRBD2 matching over 9 bases. Losses at the gene ends were 4 bases for V and 4 bases for J; bases not matched to a gene: 8. Germline V lookup: CDR1 MNHEY, CDR2 SMNVEV (reference sequence). This CDR3 region has 15 residues. In DNA form, the CDR3 reads TGTGCCAGCAGTTCTATAATTAGCGGGAGTTACGAGCAGTACTTC. Residues: CASSSIISGSYEQYF.

There are a few counts of this clonotype. The chain uses TRBV7-2 and TRBJ2-1; D is unresolved. This CDR3 is 11 amino acids long. CDR1 and CDR2 (germline): SGHTA, FQGNSA. The V end lost 1 base, the J end lost 12 bases, and 7 bases lay between the germline ends. This CDR3 reads CASSLVFGQFF. The DNA of the CDR3 is TGTGCCAGCAGCTTAGTCTTCGGGCAGTTCTTC.

V is TRBV12-3 or TRBV12-4 and J is TRBJ2-2; D may be TRBD1 (5 bases). V was trimmed by 0 bases and J by 7 bases, leaving 12 bases between them. This CDR3 comprises 15 residues. CDR3 DNA sequence: TGTGCCAGCAGTTTAGCCCCTCAGGGTCACGGGGAGCTGTTTTTT. It codes for CASSLAPQGHGELFF.

In this sample, this clonotype turned up many times. The chain is built from TRBV6-4 and TRBJ1-1; D is unclear. The germline V gene has CDR1 MRHNA and CDR2 SNTAGT. Between the trimmed V and J ends, which lost 5 bases and 6 bases, there was a span of 31 bases. The CDR3 sequence is 19 residues long. The CDR3 DNA sequence: TGTGCCAGCAGTCTATCCGGGAATCCGGCGTCCCCCTTCATTGCTGAAGCTTTCTTT. Translated: CASSLSGNPASPFIAEAFF.

The chain has TRBV28 and TRBJ2-2; D is ambiguous. Trimming pared 5 bases from V and 0 bases from J, leaving 25 bases between. The CDR3 runs to 20 residues. Germline V CDR1 and CDR2: MDHEN, SYDVKM. CDR3 nucleotides: TGTGCCAGCAGTAAACGTCCGCCCCGTCAACCACCCACGAACACCGGGGAGCTGTTTTTT. It translates to CASSKRPPRQPPTNTGELFF.

This clonotype appeared many times. DNA for the CDR3: TGCAGCGTTGTAGGGGACCGAACTTCTGGAAACACCATATATTTT. It is translated as CSVVGDRTSGNTIYF. This rearrangement joins TRBV29-1 to TRBJ1-3; TRBD1 might be the D (5 bases). V dropped 4 bases and J dropped 1 base, with 14 bases sitting between them. The CDR3 loop spans 15 amino acids. From germline, CDR1 is SQVTM and CDR2 ANQGSEA.

In this sample, this clonotype turned up a few times. The chain uses TRBV5-1 and TRBJ2-5; no reliable D call. Germline loops: CDR1 SGHRS, CDR2 YFSETQ. The V and J ends lost 2 bases and 5 bases respectively, with 13 bases between them. The length of the CDR3 is 14 residues. This chain's CDR3 is CASSFVGVRETQYF. In DNA form, the CDR3 reads TGCGCCAGCAGCTTTGTTGGGGTCCGGGAGACCCAGTACTTC. The variable domain in full, with the rest retrieved from reference TRBV5-1 and TRBJ2-5, is KAGVTQTPRYLIKTRGQQVTLSCSPISGHRSVSWYQQTPGQGLQFLFEYFSETQRNKGNFPGRFSGRQFSNSRSEMNVSTLELGDSALYLCASSFVGVRETQYFGPGTRLLVL.

V is TRBV11-2 and J is TRBJ2-4; no firm D call. The V gene lost 1 base and the J gene lost 8 bases, with 12 bases spanning the gap. The CDR3 is 14 amino acids. CDR1 and CDR2 (germline): SGHAT, FQNNGV. DNA of the CDR3: TGTGCCAGCAGCTTAGGCTCCCATTCGGACATTCAGTACTTC. Translation gives CASSLGSHSDIQYF.

This clonotype was seen many times. The gene calls are TRBV11-2 and TRBJ1-5, with D possibly matching TRBD1 (5 bases). This CDR3 spans 19 amino acids. Trimming cost V 2 bases and J 2 bases, with 22 bases left between them. Per germline, CDR1 SGHAT and CDR2 FQNNGV. CDR3 region: CASSLQRLKGMNRNQPQHF. The CDR3 nucleotides read TGTGCCAGCAGCTTACAGAGGTTGAAGGGGATGAATCGCAATCAGCCCCAGCATTTT. Full variable domain (outside the CDR3, taken from reference TRBV11-2 and TRBJ1-5): EAGVAQSPRYKIIEKRQSVAFWCNPISGHATLYWYQQILGQGPKLLIQFQNNGVVDDSQLPKDRFSAERLKGVDSTLKIQPAKLEDSAVYLCASSLQRLKGMNRNQPQHFGDGTRLSIL.